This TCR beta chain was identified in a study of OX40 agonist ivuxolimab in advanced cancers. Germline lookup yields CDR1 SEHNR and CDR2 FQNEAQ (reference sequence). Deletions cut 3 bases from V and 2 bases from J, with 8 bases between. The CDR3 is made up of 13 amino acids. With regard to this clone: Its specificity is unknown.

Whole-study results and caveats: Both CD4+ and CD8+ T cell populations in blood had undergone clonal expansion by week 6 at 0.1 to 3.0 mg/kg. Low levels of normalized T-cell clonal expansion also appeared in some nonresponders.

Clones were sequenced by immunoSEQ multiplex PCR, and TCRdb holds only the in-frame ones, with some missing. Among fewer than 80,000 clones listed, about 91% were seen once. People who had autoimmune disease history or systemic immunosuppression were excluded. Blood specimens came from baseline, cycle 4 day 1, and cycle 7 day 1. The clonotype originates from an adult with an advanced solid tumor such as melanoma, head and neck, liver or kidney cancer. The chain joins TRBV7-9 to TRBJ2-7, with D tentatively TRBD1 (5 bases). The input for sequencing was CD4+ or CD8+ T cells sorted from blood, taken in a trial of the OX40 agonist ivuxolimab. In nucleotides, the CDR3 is TGTGCCAGCAGCTTCGACAGTCCCTACGAGCAGTACTTC. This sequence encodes CASSFDSPYEQYF.